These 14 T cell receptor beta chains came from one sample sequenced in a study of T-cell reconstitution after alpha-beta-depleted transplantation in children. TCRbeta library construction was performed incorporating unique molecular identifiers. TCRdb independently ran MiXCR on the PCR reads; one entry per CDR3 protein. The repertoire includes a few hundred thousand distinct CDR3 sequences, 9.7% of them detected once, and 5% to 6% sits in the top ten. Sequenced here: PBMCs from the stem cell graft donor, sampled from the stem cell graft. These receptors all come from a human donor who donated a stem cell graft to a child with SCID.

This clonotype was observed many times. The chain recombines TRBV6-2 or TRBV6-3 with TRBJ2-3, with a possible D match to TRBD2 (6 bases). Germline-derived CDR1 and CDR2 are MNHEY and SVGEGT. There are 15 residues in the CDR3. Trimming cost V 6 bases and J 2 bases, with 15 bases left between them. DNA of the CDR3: TGTGCCAGCAGCGGGAGACTCCCCTCCACAGATACGCAGTATTTT. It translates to CASSGRLPSTDTQYF.

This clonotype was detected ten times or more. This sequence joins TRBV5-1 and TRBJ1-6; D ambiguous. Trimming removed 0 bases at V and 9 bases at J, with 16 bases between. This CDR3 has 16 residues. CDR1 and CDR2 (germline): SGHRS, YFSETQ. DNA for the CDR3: TGCGCCAGCAGCTTGGAGACGGCCTCTGTGGGTTCACCCCTCCACTTT. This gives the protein CASSLETASVGSPLHF.

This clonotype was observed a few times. The CDR3 here is CSARDPDRVREKLFF. The CDR3 DNA sequence: TGCAGTGCTAGGGACCCGGACAGGGTGAGAGAAAAACTGTTTTTT. The chain combines TRBV20-1 with TRBJ1-4; the match to TRBD1 covers 8 bases. The CDR3 runs 15 residues. The junction had 11 bases not matched to a gene; V was cut back by 3 bases and J by 8 bases. The germline gives CDR1 DFQATT, CDR2 SNEGSKA (reference sequence).

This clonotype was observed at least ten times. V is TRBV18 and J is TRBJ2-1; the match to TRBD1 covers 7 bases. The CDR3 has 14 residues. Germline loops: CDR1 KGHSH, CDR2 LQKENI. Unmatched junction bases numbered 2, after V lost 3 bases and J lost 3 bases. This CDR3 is CASSPDRIYNEQFF. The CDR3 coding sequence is TGTGCCAGCTCACCGGACAGGATCTACAATGAGCAGTTCTTC.

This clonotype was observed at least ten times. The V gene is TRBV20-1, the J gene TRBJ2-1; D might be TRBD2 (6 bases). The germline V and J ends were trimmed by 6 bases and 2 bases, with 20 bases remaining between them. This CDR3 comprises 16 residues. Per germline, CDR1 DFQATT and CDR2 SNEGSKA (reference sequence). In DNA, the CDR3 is TGCAGTGCACCCACCCCGCTAGCGTCCACCTACAATGAGCAGTTCTTC. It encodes CSAPTPLASTYNEQFF.

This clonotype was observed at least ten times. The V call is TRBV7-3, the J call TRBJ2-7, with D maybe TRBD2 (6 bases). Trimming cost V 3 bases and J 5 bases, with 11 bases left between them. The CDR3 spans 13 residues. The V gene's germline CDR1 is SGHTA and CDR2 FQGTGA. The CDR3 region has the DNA TGTGCCAGCAGCTTGGAGGGCCAGAACGAGCAGTACTTC. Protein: CASSLEGQNEQYF. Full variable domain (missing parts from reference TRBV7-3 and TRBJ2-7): GAGVSQTPSNKVTEKGKYVELRCDPISGHTALYWYRQSLGQGPEFLIYFQGTGAADDSGLPNDRFFAVRPEGSVSTLKIQRTERGDSAVYLCASSLEGQNEQYFGPGTRLTVT.

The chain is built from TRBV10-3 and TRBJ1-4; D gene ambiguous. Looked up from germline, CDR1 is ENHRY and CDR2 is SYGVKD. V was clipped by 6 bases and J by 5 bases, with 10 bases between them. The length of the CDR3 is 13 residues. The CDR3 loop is CAIRGGANEKLFF. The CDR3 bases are TGTGCCATCAGAGGCGGAGCAAATGAAAAACTGTTTTTT.

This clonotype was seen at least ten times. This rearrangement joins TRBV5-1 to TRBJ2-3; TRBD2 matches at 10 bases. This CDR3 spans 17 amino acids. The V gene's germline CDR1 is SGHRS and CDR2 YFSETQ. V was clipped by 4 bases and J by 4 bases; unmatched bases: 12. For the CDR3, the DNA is TGCGCCAGCAGCCGGGGGTCTAGCGGGAGTGTCCCAGATACGCAGTATTTT. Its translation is CASSRGSSGSVPDTQYF.

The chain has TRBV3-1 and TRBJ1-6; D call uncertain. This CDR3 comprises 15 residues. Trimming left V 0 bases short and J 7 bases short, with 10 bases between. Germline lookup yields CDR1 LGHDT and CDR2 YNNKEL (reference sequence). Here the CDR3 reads CASSQDSPRNSPLHF. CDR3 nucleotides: TGTGCCAGCAGCCAAGATAGCCCCAGAAATTCACCCCTCCACTTT.

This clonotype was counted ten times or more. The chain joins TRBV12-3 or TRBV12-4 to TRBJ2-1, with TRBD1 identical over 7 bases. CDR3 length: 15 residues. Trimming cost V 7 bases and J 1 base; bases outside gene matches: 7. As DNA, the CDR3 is TGTGCCAGCACCCCCCCGGGACAGTCCTACAATGAGCAGTTCTTC. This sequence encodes CASTPPGQSYNEQFF.

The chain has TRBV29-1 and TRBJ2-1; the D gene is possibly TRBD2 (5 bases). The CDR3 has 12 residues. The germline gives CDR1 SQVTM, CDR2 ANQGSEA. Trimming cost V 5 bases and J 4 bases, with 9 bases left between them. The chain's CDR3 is CSVLGGYNEQFF. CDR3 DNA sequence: TGCAGCGTTCTCGGAGGTTACAATGAGCAGTTCTTC.

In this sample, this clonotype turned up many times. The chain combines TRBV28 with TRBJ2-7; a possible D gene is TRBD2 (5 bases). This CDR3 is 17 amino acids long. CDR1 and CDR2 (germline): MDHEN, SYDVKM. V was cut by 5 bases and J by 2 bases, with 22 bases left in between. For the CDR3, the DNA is TGTGCCAGCAGTCCCCTGAGTAGAGCGGACTCCCCCTACGAGCAGTACTTC. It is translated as CASSPLSRADSPYEQYF.

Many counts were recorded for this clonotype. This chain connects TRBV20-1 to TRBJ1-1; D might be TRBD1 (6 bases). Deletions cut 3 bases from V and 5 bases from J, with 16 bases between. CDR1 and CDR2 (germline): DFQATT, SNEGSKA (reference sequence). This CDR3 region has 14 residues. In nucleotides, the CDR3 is TGCAGTGCTAGTCCCTTGGGGGGGGCGACTGAAGCTTTCTTT. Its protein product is CSASPLGGATEAFF.

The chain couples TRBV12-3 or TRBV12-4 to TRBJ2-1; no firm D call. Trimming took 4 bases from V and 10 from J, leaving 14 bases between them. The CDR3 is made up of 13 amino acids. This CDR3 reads CASSSQLGWEQFF. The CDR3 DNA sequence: TGTGCCAGCAGTTCACAGTTGGGGTGGGAGCAGTTCTTC.